Presented here are 28 T cell receptor beta chains from one specimen sequenced in a study of OX40 agonist ivuxolimab in advanced cancers. Clones were sequenced by immunoSEQ multiplex PCR, and TCRdb holds only the in-frame ones, with some missing. The data show 65,000 to 80,000 clones, roughly nine tenths seen once. Material: CD4+ or CD8+ T cells sorted from blood, obtained in a trial of the OX40 agonist ivuxolimab. Every receptor here comes from an adult with an advanced solid tumor such as melanoma, head and neck, liver or kidney cancer.

The V call is TRBV19, the J call TRBJ2-1, with 13 bases fitting TRBD2. The CDR3 extends over 15 amino acids. From germline, CDR1 is LNHDA and CDR2 SQIVND (reference sequence). The trim removed 4 bases at V and 6 bases at J, leaving 3 bases unmatched. CDR3 loop: CASSTWTSGSNEQFF. In DNA, the CDR3 is TGTGCCAGTAGTACCTGGACTAGCGGGAGCAATGAGCAGTTCTTC.

This chain uses TRBV30 with TRBJ2-3; TRBD2 agrees at 11 bases. Germline lookup yields CDR1 GTSNPN and CDR2 SVGIG (reference sequence). J lost 3 bases, V lost 1 base, and 0 bases had no gene match. The CDR3 extends over 14 amino acids. In DNA, the CDR3 is TGTGCCTGGAGTGGACTAGCGGGGACAGATACGCAGTATTTT. Amino acids: CAWSGLAGTDTQYF.

V is TRBV5-6 and J is TRBJ2-7, with D hard to call. This CDR3 has 15 amino acids. The V gene lost 6 bases and the J gene lost 4 bases, with 20 bases spanning the gap. Germline lookup yields CDR1 SGHDT and CDR2 YYEEEE. The CDR3 loop is CASTNSKTLLYEQYF. CDR3 nucleotide sequence: TGTGCCAGCACCAATTCGAAGACCCTCCTTTACGAGCAGTACTTC.

This chain connects TRBV4-1 to TRBJ2-5; 12 bases fit TRBD2. V was pared by 4 bases and J by 4 bases, with 4 bases of the junction left unmatched. Per germline, CDR1 MGHRA and CDR2 YSYEKL. This CDR3 region has 15 residues. CDR3 bases: TGCGCCAGCAGCCGACTAGCGGGAGTAGGAGAGACCCAGTACTTC. Translated, it gives CASSRLAGVGETQYF.

V usage is TRBV11-2 and J usage is TRBJ2-1; TRBD1 or TRBD2 may be the D gene (5 bases each). The CDR3 extends over 16 amino acids. Trimming pared 5 bases from V and 6 bases from J, leaving 20 bases between. CDR1 is SGHAT and CDR2 is FQNNGV in the germline V gene. In nucleotides, the CDR3 is TGTGCCAGCAGCCCGCCCCTGGGGCTAGCTATCAATGAGCAGTTCTTC. Translation gives CASSPPLGLAINEQFF.

The chain has TRBV19 and TRBJ1-5; D remains unclear. V shed 1 base and J shed 0 bases, with 7 bases lying between them. This CDR3 spans 15 amino acids. CDR1 and CDR2 (germline): LNHDA, SQIVND (reference sequence). The CDR3 bases are TGTGCCAGTAGTATAGGACGGAATAGCAATCAGCCCCAGCATTTT. Amino acid sequence: CASSIGRNSNQPQHF.

The chain links TRBV5-6 to TRBJ1-2; 7 nucleotides agree with TRBD1. This CDR3 has 15 amino acids. V was pared by 4 bases and J by 3 bases, with 9 bases of the junction left unmatched. Germline CDR1 SGHDT, CDR2 YYEEEE. The CDR3 here is CASSKQGWEDYGYTF. CDR3 nucleotide sequence: TGTGCCAGCAGCAAACAGGGGTGGGAGGACTATGGCTACACCTTC.

V gene TRBV4-1 combines with J gene TRBJ2-2; 9 nucleotides agree with TRBD1. V shed 7 bases, J shed 1 base, and the junction held 1 base outside the gene matches. CDR1 MGHRA and CDR2 YSYEKL come from the germline V gene. The CDR3 has 14 residues. Here the CDR3 DNA reads TGCGCCAGCAAGGACAGGGGGAACACCGGGGAGCTGTTTTTT. Translating gives CASKDRGNTGELFF.

The V and J genes are TRBV2 and TRBJ2-5; maybe TRBD2 (6 bases). CDR3 length: 13 residues. With 6 bases removed from V and 1 base from J, the gap between germline ends came to 9 bases. Per germline, CDR1 SNHLY and CDR2 FYNNEI. CDR3 nucleotide sequence: TGTGCCAGCAGCATCGGGGGCCAAGAGACCCAGTACTTC. This gives the protein CASSIGGQETQYF.

The genes are TRBV7-8 and TRBJ2-7; TRBD2 matches at 8 bases. CDR3 length: 15 residues. Trimming cost V 5 bases and J 2 bases; bases outside gene matches: 8. Germline V gives CDR1 SGHVS, CDR2 FQNEAQ. The CDR3 reads CASSPSGREAYEQYF. As DNA, the CDR3 is TGTGCCAGCAGCCCCTCCGGGCGGGAGGCCTACGAGCAGTACTTC.

The chain has TRBV5-5 and TRBJ2-5, with D perhaps TRBD1 or TRBD2 (5 bases each). In germline, CDR1 is SGHKS, CDR2 YYEKEE (reference sequence). V was clipped by 2 bases and J by 4 bases, with 18 bases between them. The CDR3 extends over 16 amino acids. CDR3 residues: CASSFELISRGETQYF. The CDR3 DNA follows: TGTGCCAGCAGCTTTGAGCTGATATCGAGGGGAGAGACCCAGTACTTC.

V usage is TRBV10-1 and J usage is TRBJ2-1; D is undetermined. Trimming took 0 bases from V and 3 from J, leaving 0 bases between them. This CDR3 is built from 12 residues. Germline lookup yields CDR1 WNHNN and CDR2 SYGVQD (reference sequence). The CDR3 nucleotides read TGCGCCAGCAGTGAGTCCTACAATGAGCAGTTCTTC. Its protein is CASSESYNEQFF.

The chain employs TRBV2 and TRBJ1-4, with D possibly matching TRBD1 (5 bases). V was pared by 8 bases and J by 0 bases, with 16 bases between. Germline V gene sequence: CDR1 SNHLY, CDR2 FYNNEI. The CDR3 is 16 residues long. The CDR3 DNA reads as TGTGCCAGCGGGCAAGACAGACCTACAACTAATGAAAAACTGTTTTTT. This translates into CASGQDRPTTNEKLFF.

The V call is TRBV7-6, the J call TRBJ2-1, with D perhaps TRBD2 (6 bases). The CDR3 totals 14 residues. V was shortened by 0 bases and J by 7 bases, with 10 bases between the two germline ends. CDR1 and CDR2 from the germline V gene are SGHVS and FNYEAQ. The CDR3 here is CASSLATGRNEQFF. The CDR3, as DNA: TGTGCCAGCAGCTTAGCGACGGGGAGGAATGAGCAGTTCTTC.

In its sample, this clone was seen a few times. The chain joins TRBV5-6 to TRBJ1-2, with D unresolved. Germline V gene data show CDR1 as SGHDT and CDR2 as YYEEEE. V shed 9 bases and J shed 0 bases, with 15 bases lying between them. This CDR3 region has 14 residues. CDR3 DNA sequence: TGTGCCATCCGAGAGGCCCCAACTAACTATGGCTACACCTTC. Its translation: CAIREAPTNYGYTF.

The chain is built from TRBV5-1 and TRBJ2-7; TRBD1 matches 9 bases. Germline CDR1 reads SGHRS; CDR2 reads YFSETQ. The CDR3 has 16 residues. V dropped 4 bases and J dropped 4; count of bases not matched to a gene: 12. The CDR3 bases are TGCGCCAGCAGCGACCCGGACAGGGGAAGAAGGTACGAGCAGTACTTC. As protein: CASSDPDRGRRYEQYF.

This sequence joins TRBV7-2 and TRBJ2-1, with D possibly TRBD2 on 6 matching bases. V gave up 5 bases and J gave up 4 bases, with 9 bases separating them. Germline V CDR1 and CDR2: SGHTA, FQGNSA. The CDR3 has 13 amino acids. The CDR3 bases are TGTGCCAGCAGCACTAGCCTGTACAATGAGCAGTTCTTC. Protein sequence: CASSTSLYNEQFF.

This chain joins TRBV28 and TRBJ2-1; the D gene could be TRBD1 or TRBD2 (5 bases each). CDR1 and CDR2 (germline): MDHEN, SYDVKM. The CDR3 contains 13 residues. Trimming took off 8 bases at V and 5 bases at J, with 13 bases between the two ends. The CDR3 coding sequence is TGTGCCAGCCGGGGACCTTCCCACAATGAGCAGTTCTTC. Its protein product is CASRGPSHNEQFF. Full variable domain (remainder filled in from reference TRBV28 and TRBJ2-1): DVKVTQSSRYLVKRTGEKVFLECVQDMDHENMFWYRQDPGLGLRLIYFSYDVKMKEKGDIPEGYSVSREKKERFSLILESASTNQTSMYLCASRGPSHNEQFFGPGTRLTVL.

The chain recombines TRBV18 with TRBJ1-1, with unresolved D. The CDR3 extends over 12 amino acids. CDR1 and CDR2 (germline): KGHSH, LQKENI. V gave up 3 bases and J gave up 4 bases, with 6 bases separating them. CDR3 DNA: TGTGCCAGCTCACCCCTGGGCACTGAAGCTTTCTTT. Its translation is CASSPLGTEAFF.

J is TRBJ2-7 and V is TRBV7-9; 10 nucleotides agree with TRBD1. This CDR3 has 15 amino acids. V was clipped by 4 bases and J by 2 bases; unmatched bases: 5. In germline, CDR1 is SEHNR, CDR2 FQNEAQ (reference sequence). The chain's CDR3 is CASSSGTGDPYEQYF. In nucleotides, the CDR3 is TGTGCCAGCAGCTCCGGGACAGGGGACCCCTACGAGCAGTACTTC.

The rearrangement joins TRBV7-2 to TRBJ2-7, with 7 bases aligning to TRBD1. The CDR3 contains 17 residues. Trimming cost V 5 bases and J 1 base; bases outside gene matches: 14. The germline V gene encodes CDR1 SGHTA and CDR2 FQGNSA. The CDR3 nucleotides read TGTGCCAGCAGCGCCGAGGCGCTGGGGACAGCTTCCTACGAGCAGTACTTC. This translates into CASSAEALGTASYEQYF.

The chain links TRBV5-6 to TRBJ1-2; the D gene is possibly TRBD1 (5 bases). This CDR3 spans 14 amino acids. Trimming cost V 1 base and J 0 bases, with 7 bases left between them. Germline CDR1 and CDR2: SGHDT and YYEEEE. CDR3 in amino acids: CASSLLGANYGYTF. The DNA for the CDR3 is TGTGCCAGCAGCTTGTTGGGGGCTAACTATGGCTACACCTTC.

The chain joins TRBV12-5 to TRBJ2-6; possibly TRBD1 or TRBD2 for D (6 bases each). The length of the CDR3 is 15 residues. In germline, CDR1 is LGHNT, CDR2 FRNRAP. V was pared by 5 bases and J by 0 bases, with 8 bases between. As DNA, the CDR3 is TGTGCTAGTGGTCGGGGGCCCTCTGGGGCCAACGTCCTGACTTTC. This codes for CASGRGPSGANVLTF.

The chain employs TRBV4-1 and TRBJ2-5; the D gene could be TRBD1 or TRBD2 (8 bases each). The V gene lost 2 bases and the J gene lost 1 base, with 29 bases spanning the gap. The CDR3 length is 21 residues. CDR1 is MGHRA, CDR2 YSYEKL, per germline. The DNA for the CDR3 is TGCGCCAGCAGCCAACCCCGGGCAGGGGGCCTTGCGGGAGGACTCCAAGAGACCCAGTACTTC. Amino acid sequence: CASSQPRAGGLAGGLQETQYF.

This chain joins TRBV5-6 and TRBJ2-5; TRBD1 might be the D (6 bases). Between the trimmed V and J ends, which lost 1 base and 4 bases, there was a span of 14 bases. CDR3 length: 15 amino acids. Germline V lookup: CDR1 SGHDT, CDR2 YYEEEE. In DNA, the CDR3 is TGTGCCAGCAGCTTGACAGGGTCGAGGGGAGAGACCCAGTACTTC. It codes for CASSLTGSRGETQYF. Full variable domain (remainder filled in from reference TRBV5-6 and TRBJ2-5): DAGVTQSPTHLIKTRGQQVTLRCSPKSGHDTVSWYQQALGQGPQFIFQYYEEEERQRGNFPDRFSGHQFPNYSSELNVNALLLGDSALYLCASSLTGSRGETQYFGPGTRLLVL.

The rearrangement links TRBV20-1 to TRBJ2-3; D might be TRBD2 (5 bases). The CDR3 is made up of 11 amino acids. The germline gives CDR1 DFQATT, CDR2 SNEGSKA (reference sequence). The V end was cut by 7 bases, the J end by 5 bases, with 10 bases between. CDR3 residues: CSVGNGDTQYF. In nucleotides, the CDR3 is TGCAGTGTCGGGAATGGAGATACGCAGTATTTT.

Written as DNA, the CDR3 is TGTGCCAGCAGCCCGGGGAGAGGGTTTAGCTCACCCCTCCACTTT. This encodes CASSPGRGFSSPLHF. The chain carries TRBV5-4 and TRBJ1-6; D not resolved. The germline V and J ends were trimmed by 4 bases and 10 bases, with 18 bases remaining between them. Germline lookup yields CDR1 SGHNT and CDR2 YYREEE (reference sequence). CDR3 length: 15 amino acids. Based on the CDR3 plus reference TRBV5-4 and TRBJ1-6, the full variable domain is ETGVTQSPTHLIKTRGQQVTLRCSSQSGHNTVSWYQQALGQGPQFIFQYYREEENGRGNFPPRFSGLQFPNYSSELNVNALELDDSALYLCASSPGRGFSSPLHFGNGTRLTVT.

The count of this clone is one. The J gene is TRBJ2-1, the V gene TRBV7-7; D remains ambiguous. Germline CDR1 SSHAT, CDR2 FNYEAQ (reference sequence). CDR3 size: 14 residues. Trimming stripped 1 base from V and 9 bases from J, with 13 bases between. The CDR3 DNA reads as TGTGCCAGCAGCTTAGATAAGGGCTTGTTTGAGCAGTTCTTC. It translates to CASSLDKGLFEQFF.